The 15 T cell receptor beta chains below were found in one sample sequenced in a study of long-term antiretroviral therapy in people with HIV. Survey-level immunoSEQ v3.0 assays were run. Repertoires were generated with immunoSEQ multiplex PCR, while TCRdb's copy carries only in-frame clones and drops some. The sample lists more than 15,000 clones, 70% to 90% occurring once. Sequencing was performed on unsorted PBMCs, taken more than 2.2 years before starting antiretroviral therapy. All receptors derive from a woman aged 30 to 39 with HIV.

The chain joins TRBV19 to TRBJ2-1, with D possibly being TRBD1 (6 bases). V shed 5 bases and J shed 0 bases, with 11 bases lying between them. Germline CDR1 and CDR2: LNHDA and SQIVND (reference sequence). The CDR3 runs 15 residues. The CDR3 loop is CASSGGVSSYNEQFF. For the CDR3, the DNA is TGTGCCAGTAGTGGGGGCGTAAGCTCCTACAATGAGCAGTTCTTC. The complete variable domain, with remaining parts taken from reference TRBV19 and TRBJ2-1, reads DGGITQSPKYLFRKEGQNVTLSCEQNLNHDAMYWYRQDPGQGLRLIYYSQIVNDFQKGDIAEGYSVSREKKESFPLTVTSAQKNPTAFYLCASSGGVSSYNEQFFGPGTRLTVL.

The V call is TRBV12-5, the J call TRBJ2-7; D unclear. This CDR3 comprises 13 residues. V lost 9 bases to trimming and J lost 2 bases, with 14 bases between them. CDR1 is LGHNT and CDR2 is FRNRAP in the germline V gene. CDR3 DNA: TGTGCTAGCCTGTCTCCCCCTACCTACGAGCAGTACTTC. Translated: CASLSPPTYEQYF.

The chain is built from TRBV11-2 and TRBJ1-6; D is undetermined. Germline CDR1 and CDR2: SGHAT and FQNNGV. The ends were cut back, 3 bases at V and 7 bases at J, with 10 bases in the middle. CDR3 length equals 14 residues. CDR3 coding DNA: TGTGCCAGCAGCTTCCGGTCGGGGAATTCACCCCTCCACTTT. Its translation is CASSFRSGNSPLHF.

This clone was recorded once. V gene TRBV10-2 combines with J gene TRBJ2-1, with 9 bases lining up with TRBD1. There are 12 residues in the CDR3. V dropped 7 bases and J dropped 8; count of bases not matched to a gene: 3. CDR1 and CDR2 from the germline V gene are WSHSY and SAAADI. The DNA of the CDR3 is TGCGCCAGCAATCGACAGGGGGATGAGCAGTTCTTC. This sequence encodes CASNRQGDEQFF.

The chain joins TRBV2 to TRBJ2-5; 7 positions match TRBD1. CDR1 and CDR2 (germline): SNHLY, FYNNEI. CDR3 length: 14 residues. With V trimmed by 6 bases and J by 1 base, 5 bases remained unmatched. CDR3 DNA: TGTGCCAGCAGCCCCCGGACAGGCCAAGAGACCCAGTACTTC. Its protein is CASSPRTGQETQYF.

The chain is built from TRBV2 and TRBJ1-1; D possibly corresponds to TRBD1 (5 bases). Looked up from germline, CDR1 is SNHLY and CDR2 is FYNNEI. V lost 5 bases, J lost 4 bases, and 8 bases lay in between. This CDR3 has 12 amino acids. CDR3 bases: TGTGCCAGCAGTAGCAGGGTCACTGAAGCTTTCTTT. Translated, it gives CASSSRVTEAFF.

The chain has TRBV6-1 and TRBJ2-3, with TRBD1 identical over 7 bases. V lost 6 bases, J lost 4 bases, and 7 bases stayed unmatched. CDR3 length equals 14 residues. CDR1 is MNHNS, CDR2 SASEGT, per germline. The CDR3 coding sequence is TGTGCCAGCAGAACGACAGGGTTTGCAGATACGCAGTATTTT. Its translation: CASRTTGFADTQYF.

In DNA, the CDR3 is TGTGCCAGTAGACCCGGACAGTCACTCCCGAATGAAAAACTGTTTTTT. Its protein product is CASRPGQSLPNEKLFF. The rearrangement links TRBV19 to TRBJ1-4, with D perhaps TRBD1 (6 bases). Trimming took 6 bases from V and 5 from J, leaving 19 bases between them. The length of the CDR3 is 16 residues. CDR1 and CDR2 (germline): LNHDA, SQIVND (reference sequence).

The rearrangement joins TRBV7-2 to TRBJ1-5; 8 bases fit TRBD1. V shed 5 bases and J 5 bases; nucleotides not matched to a gene: 5. The CDR3 runs 14 residues. Germline values: CDR1 SGHTA, CDR2 FQGNSA. As DNA, the CDR3 is TGTGCCAGCAGCCGGGGACAGGACTATCAGCCCCAGCATTTT. This encodes CASSRGQDYQPQHF.

The chain has TRBV29-1 and TRBJ1-5; 7 bases align to TRBD1. The CDR3 loop spans 14 amino acids. CDR1 SQVTM and CDR2 ANQGSEA come from the germline V gene. The J segment lost 7 bases and the V segment lost 0 bases, leaving 6 bases of the junction unmatched. The CDR3 is CSVEDRQGGQPQHF. CDR3 in DNA: TGCAGCGTTGAAGATCGACAGGGTGGACAGCCCCAGCATTTT.

The chain employs TRBV25-1 and TRBJ2-1; D is unresolved. The CDR3 has 15 amino acids. Germline V gene sequence: CDR1 MGHDK, CDR2 SYGVNS. Trimming shortened V by 0 bases and J by 9 bases, and 15 bases separated the two germline ends. CDR3 DNA sequence: TGTGCCAGCAGTGAATACCCGACCTCGTCGGGTGAGCAGTTCTTC. Protein product: CASSEYPTSSGEQFF.

The rearrangement links TRBV5-5 to TRBJ1-2, with D maybe TRBD1 (6 bases). Trimming shortened V by 0 bases and J by 8 bases, and 14 bases separated the two germline ends. Germline values: CDR1 SGHKS, CDR2 YYEKEE (reference sequence). This CDR3 is built from 14 residues. The DNA for the CDR3 is TGTGCCAGCAGCTTGGAGGGGGGCGGACTAGGCTACACCTTC. Its translation is CASSLEGGGLGYTF.

The sample holds one count of this clone. This chain joins TRBV5-1 and TRBJ1-2, with D possibly being TRBD1 (5 bases). V lost 0 bases and J lost 8, with 14 bases in between. This CDR3 contains 14 residues. CDR1 is SGHRS and CDR2 is YFSETQ in the germline V gene. Written as DNA, the CDR3 is TGCGCCAGCAGCTTGGATCGGGGCCGCGAAGGCTACACCTTC. Protein: CASSLDRGREGYTF.

This clone appeared a single time. The chain recombines TRBV10-1 with TRBJ2-4; D unresolved. Germline loops: CDR1 WNHNN, CDR2 SYGVQD (reference sequence). The CDR3 has 19 residues. Trimming cost V 7 bases and J 0 bases, with 25 bases left between them. The CDR3 is CASKFRICDKGLAKNIQYF. Here the CDR3 DNA reads TGCGCCAGCAAGTTCAGGATATGCGATAAGGGTCTAGCCAAAAACATTCAGTACTTC.

This chain uses TRBV5-4 with TRBJ1-2; TRBD1 matches 7 bases. The V gene's germline CDR1 is SGHNT and CDR2 YYREEE (reference sequence). CDR3 size: 14 residues. Trimming removed 1 base from V and 6 bases from J; junction bases left unmatched: 6. For the CDR3, the DNA is TGTGCCAGCAGCTTGACAGGGGAGGTTAATGGCTACACCTTC. Protein: CASSLTGEVNGYTF.